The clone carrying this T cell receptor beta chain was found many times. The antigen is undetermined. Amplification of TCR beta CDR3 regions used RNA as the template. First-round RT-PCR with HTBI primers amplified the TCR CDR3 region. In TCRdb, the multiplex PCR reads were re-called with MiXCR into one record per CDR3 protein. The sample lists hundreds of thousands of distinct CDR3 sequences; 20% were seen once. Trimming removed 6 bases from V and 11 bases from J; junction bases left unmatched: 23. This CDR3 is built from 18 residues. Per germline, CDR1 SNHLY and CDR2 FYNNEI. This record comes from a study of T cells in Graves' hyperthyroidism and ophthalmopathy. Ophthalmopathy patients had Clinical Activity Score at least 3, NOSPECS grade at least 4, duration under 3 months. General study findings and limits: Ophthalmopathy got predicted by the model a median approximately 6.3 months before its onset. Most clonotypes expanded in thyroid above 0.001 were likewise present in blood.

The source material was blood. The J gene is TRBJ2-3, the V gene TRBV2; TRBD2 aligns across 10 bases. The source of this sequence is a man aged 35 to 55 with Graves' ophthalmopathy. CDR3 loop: CASSVSVTSGIFDEGQYF. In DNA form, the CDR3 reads TGTGCCAGCAGCGTCTCCGTTACTAGCGGGATTTTCGATGAGGGGCAGTATTTT.